This record covers a single TCR beta chain. Its antigen is not identified. The CDR3 has 15 amino acids. Germline CDR1 and CDR2: MDHEN and SYDVKM. V lost 5 bases and J lost 4, with 15 bases in between. This entry belongs to a study of T cell responses to AZD1222 COVID-19 vaccine. The data were produced by immunoSEQ multiplex PCR, yet TCRdb's version contains in-frame clones alone and is incomplete. The table includes roughly 100,000 clones, roughly 89% detected once. Regarding the study as a whole: Sampling that yielded the repertoires occurred only after the peak T cell response.

The V gene is TRBV28, the J gene TRBJ1-5; D is unresolved. Sequenced material: peripheral blood, taken 28 days after the second AZD1222 dose. The receptor comes from an adult who received the AZD1222 COVID-19 vaccine. The CDR3 bases are TGTGCCAGCAGTCCAATCACGGGATGGAATCAGCCCCAGCATTTT. This codes for CASSPITGWNQPQHF.